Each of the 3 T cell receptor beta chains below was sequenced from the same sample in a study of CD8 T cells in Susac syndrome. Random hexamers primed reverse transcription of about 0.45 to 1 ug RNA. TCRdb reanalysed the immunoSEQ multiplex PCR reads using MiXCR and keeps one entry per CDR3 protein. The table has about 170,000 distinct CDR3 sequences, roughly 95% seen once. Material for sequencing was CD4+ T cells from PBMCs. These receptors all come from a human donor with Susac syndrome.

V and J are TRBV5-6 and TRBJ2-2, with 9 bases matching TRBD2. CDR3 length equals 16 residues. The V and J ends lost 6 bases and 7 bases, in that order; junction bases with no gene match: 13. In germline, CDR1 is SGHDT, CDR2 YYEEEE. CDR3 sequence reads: CASTSLAGLLGGELFF. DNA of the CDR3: TGTGCCAGCACTTCCCTAGCGGGACTCCTCGGCGGGGAGCTGTTTTTT.

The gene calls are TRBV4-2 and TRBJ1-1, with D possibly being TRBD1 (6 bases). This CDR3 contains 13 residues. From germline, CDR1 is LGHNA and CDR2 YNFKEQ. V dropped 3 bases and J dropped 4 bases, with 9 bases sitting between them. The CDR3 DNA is TGTGCCAGCAGCCAGACACAGGGCACTGAAGCTTTCTTT. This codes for CASSQTQGTEAFF.

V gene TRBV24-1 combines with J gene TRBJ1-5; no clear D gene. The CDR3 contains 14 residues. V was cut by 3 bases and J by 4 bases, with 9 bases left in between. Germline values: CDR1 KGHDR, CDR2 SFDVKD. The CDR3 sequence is CATSDGVRNQPQHF. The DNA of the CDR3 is TGTGCCACCAGTGATGGGGTCAGGAATCAGCCCCAGCATTTT.